This T cell receptor beta chain was retrieved from a study of cytomegalovirus exposure and HLA in healthy donors. General study points: TCR beta V segments were, for the most part, productive about 87% or about 30% of the time in an earlier analysis. Later analysis reportedly placed an Asian-associated ancestry cluster below the roughly 700-donor mean in N-insertions.

On this clone: Its specificity is unknown.

The PCR was carried out with 60 Vbeta primers and 13 Jbeta primers. The method was immunoSEQ multiplex PCR; TCRdb's version includes in-frame clones alone and lacks a portion of them. This table holds over 110,000 clones, about three quarters found once. V lost 1 base to trimming and J lost 4 bases, with 6 bases between them. CDR3 length: 13 amino acids. Germline V CDR1 and CDR2: SGHRS, YFSETQ. The V and J genes are TRBV5-1 and TRBJ1-5; the D is unclear. Specimen: PBMCs. The receptor was isolated from a woman aged 40-49 years in good health and CMV-seronegative. The CDR3 region is CASSLSENQPQHF. In nucleotides, the CDR3 is TGCGCCAGCAGCTTGTCGGAGAATCAGCCCCAGCATTTT.